This entry is about one TCR beta chain. Germline loops: CDR1 DFQATT, CDR2 SNEGSKA (reference sequence). V was shortened by 3 bases and J by 1 base, with 10 bases between the two germline ends. The CDR3 sequence is 15 residues long. The sample belongs to a study of T-cell memory formation after mild COVID-19. Each CDR3 protein is one row after TCRdb ran MiXCR on the 5' RACE reads. The data contain roughly 610,000 distinct CDR3 sequences, roughly 17% of them singletons. The chain joins TRBV20-1 to TRBJ1-6; D might be TRBD1 (6 bases). This sequence was found in an adult woman who had mild COVID-19 (a few samples of this study predate the infection). Cell type and time point are not known. Source material: PBMCs or a T cell subset sorted from them (not recorded which). The CDR3 nucleotides are TGCAGTGCTAGGAGGAGGGGGTCCTATAATTCACCCCTCCACTTT. The encoded protein is CSARRRGSYNSPLHF.